Below, 13 T cell receptor beta chains from the same sample are listed, as sequenced in a study of tumor-infiltrating lymphocytes in primary liver carcinoma. Total RNA (around 510 ng) served as template for TCR beta cDNA synthesis primed by a constant-region primer. Sequencing libraries for TCR beta derived from three nested multiplex PCR rounds that used slightly modified ARM-PCR. Rounds one and two of PCR, each of roughly 10 cycles, were primed with TRBV1-TRBV30 forward primers and a C-beta reverse primer. TCRdb processed the multiplex PCR reads anew with MiXCR; each CDR3 protein has one entry. The table lists about 110,000 distinct CDR3 sequences, approximately 80% of them singletons. Taking about 20-31 mg of unsorted bulk tissue, the authors co-extracted RNA and DNA. The specimen sequenced was liver tumor tissue from sampling region 3. Subset defined: tumor region T3, left-lateral pole. These TCRs come from a man in his forties with primary liver carcinoma and hepatitis B virus infection.

The V call is TRBV12-3 or TRBV12-4, the J call TRBJ2-5, with 8 bases aligning to TRBD2. This CDR3 spans 14 amino acids. The junction had 11 bases not matched to a gene; V was cut back by 7 bases and J by 7 bases. The CDR3 sequence is CASIPREGLLTQYF. For the CDR3, the DNA is TGTGCCAGCATTCCCCGGGAGGGTCTGTTGACCCAGTACTTC.

V gene TRBV6-2 or TRBV6-3 combines with J gene TRBJ2-5, with D uncertain. Per the germline V gene, CDR1 is MNHEY and CDR2 is SVGEGT. The CDR3 is 16 amino acids. Trimming removed 10 bases at V and 0 bases at J, with 21 bases between. The CDR3 is CANGYDAEEDQETQYF. CDR3 DNA: TGTGCCAACGGTTACGATGCGGAAGAAGACCAAGAGACCCAGTACTTC.

A single count supports this clonotype. At one of its ends the junction is not consistent with the germline gene, which may arise from a read error. The chain joins TRBV11-2 to TRBJ2-1; D could derive from TRBD1 or TRBD2 (5 bases each). CDR1 is SGHAT, CDR2 FQNNGV, per germline. The length of the CDR3 is 17 residues. The CDR3 nucleotides are TGTGCCAGCAGCTTAGGTGTAGAGGGGCCAGTATCGGATGAACAGTTCTTC. It codes for CASSLGVEGPVSDEQFF.

Note on this clonotype: A read error may account for a junction end that differs from germline. CDR3 in amino acids: CPSSLEGGNQPQHF. CDR3 nucleotides: TGCCCCAGCAGCTTGGAAGGCGGCAATCAGCCCCAGCATTTC. The rearrangement joins TRBV5-1 to TRBJ1-5; D gene uncertain. The CDR3 sequence is 14 residues long. Germline values: CDR1 SGHRS, CDR2 YFSETQ.

As regards this clonotype: In this CDR3 the conserved last residue, phenylalanine or tryptophan, is missing, so a read error is likely. The chain employs TRBV20-1 and TRBJ2-1; 7 bases fit TRBD2. Germline CDR1 DFQATT, CDR2 SNEGSKA (reference sequence). The CDR3 length is 11 residues. Here the CDR3 reads CGGRANREQFL. The DNA for the CDR3 is TGCGGGGGGAGGGCAAATCGCGAGCAGTTCTTA.

This chain links TRBV5-8 with TRBJ1-1, with D unresolved. Germline V gene data show CDR1 as SGHTS and CDR2 as YDEGEE. This CDR3 is built from 15 residues. V shed 4 bases and J shed 4 bases, with 17 bases lying between them. CDR3 loop: CASSTRGMLITEAFF. CDR3 nucleotide sequence: TGTGCCAGCAGCACTAGAGGAATGCTGATCACTGAAGCTTTCTTT.

The J gene is TRBJ2-3, the V gene TRBV20-1; possibly TRBD1 or TRBD2 for D (5 bases each). With 2 bases removed from V and 5 bases from J, the gap between germline ends came to 14 bases. CDR1 and CDR2 (germline): DFQATT, SNEGSKA (reference sequence). The CDR3 contains 14 residues. Here the CDR3 DNA reads TGCAGTGCTAGACCCTGGGACCGCAGAGATACGCAGTATTTT. Translation: CSARPWDRRDTQYF.

The V gene is TRBV6-2 or TRBV6-3, the J gene TRBJ2-5, with no clear D. V lost 2 bases and J lost 6, with 13 bases in between. The CDR3 loop spans 14 amino acids. Germline assignment: CDR1 MNHEY and CDR2 SVGEGT. CDR3 DNA sequence: TGTGCCAGCAGTTACACGGGTGGCCATAAGACCCAGTACTTC. Translating it yields CASSYTGGHKTQYF.

This chain uses TRBV7-9 with TRBJ2-7; 8 nucleotides line up with TRBD2. The CDR3 loop spans 16 amino acids. Germline CDR1 SEHNR, CDR2 FQNEAQ (reference sequence). Trimming removed 4 bases from V and 6 bases from J; junction bases left unmatched: 14. The CDR3 nucleotides read TGTGCCAGCAGCTGGACCAGCGGGAGAAGGTTGGGCGAGCAGTACTTC. Translated: CASSWTSGRRLGEQYF. Using reference TRBV7-9 and TRBJ2-7 for the parts outside the CDR3, the full variable domain is DTGVSQNPRHKITKRGQNVTFRCDPISEHNRLYWYRQTLGQGPEFLTYFQNEAQLEKSRLLSDRFSAERPKGSFSTLEIQRTEQGDSAMYLCASSWTSGRRLGEQYFGPGTRLTVT.

Turning to this clonotype: One junction end disagrees with the germline gene, perhaps due to a read error. This chain links TRBV30 with TRBJ2-1, with D tentatively TRBD1 (5 bases). The germline CDR1 and CDR2 sequences are GTSNPN and SVGIG (reference sequence). The CDR3 loop spans 14 amino acids. The DNA of the CDR3 is TGTGTCTGGAGTCCAACCTGGGCATCCAGGGCTCAGTTCTTC. Residues: CVWSPTWASRAQFF.

This clonotype was found once. The chain has TRBV4-2 and TRBJ2-1; D is tentatively TRBD1 or TRBD2 (6 bases each). The CDR3 length is 16 residues. Germline V gene data show CDR1 as LGHNA and CDR2 as YNFKEQ. The ends were cut back, 3 bases at V and 15 bases at J, with 27 bases in the middle. CDR3 DNA: TGTGCCAGCAGCCACGCCGGGGGACAAGGGAACAATGAGGGGTTCTTC. It translates to CASSHAGGQGNNEGFF.

V is TRBV29-1 and J is TRBJ2-7; 7 bases line up with TRBD1. This CDR3 is built from 21 residues. CDR1 and CDR2 from the germline V gene are SQVTM and ANQGSEA. With 6 bases clipped from V and 3 bases from J, the junction kept 32 bases outside the gene matches. The CDR3 reads CSVDTGYVDRSGTVGSYEQYF. CDR3 DNA sequence: TGCAGCGTCGATACAGGGTATGTCGACCGGTCGGGGACAGTAGGAAGCTACGAGCAGTACTTC.

The table lists this clonotype with a few counts. The chain employs TRBV20-1 and TRBJ1-1; D gene uncertain. This CDR3 spans 12 amino acids. CDR1 DFQATT and CDR2 SNEGSKA come from the germline V gene (reference sequence). Between the trimmed V and J ends, which lost 2 bases and 1 base, there was a span of 5 bases. CDR3 sequence (DNA): TGCAGTGCTAGACAGCCGAACACTGAAGCTTTCTTT. Protein product: CSARQPNTEAFF.